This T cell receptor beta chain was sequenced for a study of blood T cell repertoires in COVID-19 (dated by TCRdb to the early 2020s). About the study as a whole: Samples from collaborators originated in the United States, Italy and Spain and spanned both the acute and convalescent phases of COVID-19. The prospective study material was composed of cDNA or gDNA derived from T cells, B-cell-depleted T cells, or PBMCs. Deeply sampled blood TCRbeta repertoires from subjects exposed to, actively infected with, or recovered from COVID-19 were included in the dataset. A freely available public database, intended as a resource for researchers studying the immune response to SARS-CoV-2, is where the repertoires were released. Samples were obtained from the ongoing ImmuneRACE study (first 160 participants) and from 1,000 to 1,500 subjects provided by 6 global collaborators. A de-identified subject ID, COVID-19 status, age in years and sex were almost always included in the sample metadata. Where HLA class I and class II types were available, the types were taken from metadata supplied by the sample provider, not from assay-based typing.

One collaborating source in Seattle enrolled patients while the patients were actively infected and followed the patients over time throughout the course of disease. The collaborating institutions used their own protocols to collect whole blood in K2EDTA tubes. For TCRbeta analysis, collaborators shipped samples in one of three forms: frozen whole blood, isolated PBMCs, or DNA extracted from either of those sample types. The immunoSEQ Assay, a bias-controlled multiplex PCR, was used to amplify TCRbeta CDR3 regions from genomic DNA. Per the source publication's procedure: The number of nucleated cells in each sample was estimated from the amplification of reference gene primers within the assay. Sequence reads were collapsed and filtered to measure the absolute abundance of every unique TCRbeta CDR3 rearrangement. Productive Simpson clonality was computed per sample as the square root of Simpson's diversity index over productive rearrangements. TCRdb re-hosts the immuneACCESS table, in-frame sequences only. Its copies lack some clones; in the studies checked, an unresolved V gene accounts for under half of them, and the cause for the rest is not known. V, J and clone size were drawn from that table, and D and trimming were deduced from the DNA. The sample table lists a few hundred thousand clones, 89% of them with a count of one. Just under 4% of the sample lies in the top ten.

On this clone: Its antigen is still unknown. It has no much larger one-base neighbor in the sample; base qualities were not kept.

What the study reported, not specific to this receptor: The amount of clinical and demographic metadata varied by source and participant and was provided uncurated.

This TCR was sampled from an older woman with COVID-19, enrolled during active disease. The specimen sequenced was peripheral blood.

For the CDR3, the sequence is CASRSGQVGETQYF. The nucleotides read TGTGCCAGCAGATCGGGACAGGTGGGGGAGACCCAGTACTTC. The V and J segments used are TRBV6-6 and TRBJ2-5, with 8 central nucleotides matching TRBD1. CDR3 length: 14 amino acids, cysteine to phenylalanine. Just CDR3 DNA is preserved here, 42 bases in frame from base 1. The germline V gene (reference sequence) supplies CDR1 MNHNY and CDR2 SVGAGI. V has 6 bases trimmed and J has 5 bases trimmed; junction bases matching no gene number 8.